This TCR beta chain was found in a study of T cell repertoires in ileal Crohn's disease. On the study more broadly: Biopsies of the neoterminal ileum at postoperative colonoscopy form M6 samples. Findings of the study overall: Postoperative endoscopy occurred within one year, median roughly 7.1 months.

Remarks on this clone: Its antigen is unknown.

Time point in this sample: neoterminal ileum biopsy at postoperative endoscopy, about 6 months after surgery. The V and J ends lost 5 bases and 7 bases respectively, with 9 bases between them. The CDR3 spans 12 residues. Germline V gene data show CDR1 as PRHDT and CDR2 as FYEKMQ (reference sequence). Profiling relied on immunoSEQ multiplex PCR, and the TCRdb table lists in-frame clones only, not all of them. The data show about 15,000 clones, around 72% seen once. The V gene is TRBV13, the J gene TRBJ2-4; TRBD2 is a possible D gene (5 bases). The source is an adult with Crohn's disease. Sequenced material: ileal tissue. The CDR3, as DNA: TGTGCCAGCAGCACCCCGGGGAACATTCAGTACTTC. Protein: CASSTPGNIQYF.